This T cell receptor beta chain is drawn from a study of cytotoxic CD8 clonotypes in ibrutinib-treated CLL. Looking at the study overall: Response samples were obtained once patients had received a median about 12 months of treatment, range 6 to 36.

Germline lookup yields CDR1 LNHNV and CDR2 YYDKDF (reference sequence). Trimming shortened V by 5 bases and J by 4 bases, and 8 bases separated the two germline ends. This CDR3 region has 12 residues. Note on this clone: Its antigen remains unknown.

General study findings and limits: Clonality showed a rise at ibrutinib response that reversed toward baseline at progression. Among the clonotypes, public ones were uncommon and contracted or held stable on treatment.

The intended depth for sequencing was 1 in 200,000 to 1 in 1 million T cells. Here immunoSEQ multiplex PCR was the method, and the copy in TCRdb shows in-frame clones only, minus some. Among 27,000 or so clones listed, approximately 85% were seen once. This specimen consisted of PBMCs, obtained after 24 months of ibrutinib treatment. The chain joins TRBV15 to TRBJ2-5; D might be TRBD1 or TRBD2, each matching 6 bases. This receptor was obtained from a human donor with chronic lymphocytic leukemia. The CDR3 nucleotides read TGTGCCACCAGCGGGGGGCTAGAGACCCAGTACTTC. This sequence encodes CATSGGLETQYF.